This TCR beta chain was sequenced during a study of blood T cell repertoires in COVID-19. Study-wide context: Both acute and convalescent COVID-19 samples were obtained from the United States, Italy and Spain. T cells, B-cell-depleted T cells, or PBMCs provided the cDNA or gDNA that served as material.

Methods used by the authors: Cell counts per sample came from amplifying reference gene primers. Produced via immunoSEQ multiplex PCR; TCRdb's table is partial and in-frame only. The V and J calls and clone size were taken over from that table, and D and trimming were inferred from the DNA. The table has more than 100,000 clones, around 89% seen once; the top ten hold roughly 4%. Germline V lookup: CDR1 LNHNV, CDR2 YYDKDF (reference sequence). V gave up 3 bases and J gave up 7 bases; unmatched junction bases: 9. This CDR3 has 16 amino acids. The sequence derives from a woman aged 60 to 75 with COVID-19, enrolled during active disease. Input material: peripheral blood. V gene TRBV15 combines with J gene TRBJ1-3; 10 bases fit TRBD1. The CDR3 DNA follows: TGTGCCACCAGCAGCGACAGGGGGCATATTTCGAACACCATATATTTT. This encodes CATSSDRGHISNTIYF.